This paragraph covers one TCR beta chain sequence. Its recognized antigen is unknown. No base quality information exists; no much larger clone differs at one position. This record comes from a study of cytomegalovirus exposure and HLA in healthy donors (dated by TCRdb to 2015 to 2018). Looking at the study overall: According to an earlier analysis of several hundred of the donors, roughly 180 million T cells yielded some 120 million unique TCR beta sequences and 276 Gb of sequence data. Donor age, sex, ethnicity and CMV serostatus were compiled together with the repertoire data. Class I and class II HLA loci were covered by the typing at four-digit resolution. The study was designed to test whether signatures of past pathogen exposure could be identified by cataloging public T cell receptors. All discovery cohort repertoires had been generated on a single sequencing platform. An early release covering more than 500 HLA-typed donors comprised about 300 gigabases of sequencing data and roughly 86 million unique TCR sequences. Among the roughly 400 genotyped donors, under 90% belonged to the genetic ancestry cluster associated with self-reported Caucasian donors. A later genetic analysis took genome-wide SNP genotypes for 398 of the 666 donors and used that subset as a discovery cohort. Across around 400 genotyped donors of the cohort, an average of approximately 220,000 unique TCR beta nucleotide sequences per donor were sequenced, and approximately 19% of those sequences were non-productive. In addition to the first cohort of hundreds of subjects, a separate validation cohort of 120 different subjects was used. In a later analysis, previously published TCR beta repertoires from hundreds of donors were re-analyzed and high-resolution HLA genotyping was added so that TCR occurrence patterns could be studied. An earlier analysis of about 620 of the donors applied high-throughput TCR beta sequencing to assess whether each TCR beta V gene segment acted as functional or pseudogenic. To predict cytomegalovirus infection status, the study combined high-throughput TCR immunosequencing, statistical association of individual TCRs with disease status, and machine learning. In the later analysis, no new phenotypic data were used to find candidate immune exposures; instead, reliance was placed on TCR beta sequences and their occurrence across donors. The number of typed donors differed by locus: roughly 629-640 for A, B, C, DRB1 and DQB1; some 500 for DQA1; about 600 for DPA1; and 400 to 480 for DPB1. Four to six DR-DQ haplotypes were handled as single units for association and clustering, since linkage in the cohort was strong. The study used immunosequencing to profile the T cell repertoires of under 700 subjects and linked those repertoires to cytomegalovirus serostatus. Findings and caveats that apply to the study as a whole: Most CMV-associated TCR beta chains appeared to be HLA-restricted in a later analysis, and the HLA associations seemed to be driven largely by CMV exposure. A few of the identified cytomegalovirus-associated TCR beta chains were confirmed in vitro to be specific for cytomegalovirus antigens. When HLA alleles, especially DR and DQ, strongly co-occurred, TCR associations were difficult to assign to individual alleles. In a later genetic analysis, a missense DCLRE1C variant was associated with V-gene and J-gene trimming of TCR beta chains, and the association was replicated in an independent cohort. Most TCR sequences were seen in very few donors, while some public TCRs were found in many individuals. The only immune exposure information available for the cohort was CMV serostatus. Seventeen rarely observed V segments, including chromosome 9 orphons, were excluded from the earlier analysis of about 600 of the donors because counts were too low. Some IMGT-functional V segments, including TRBV6-2 and TRBV6-3, could not be distinguished by the 87-base-pair reads and were therefore excluded. In a later analysis, TCR association rates were found to vary across HLA loci, with the most associated TCRs seen for DRB1 alleles and the fewest for HLA-C alleles. The cohort was sequenced for TCR beta chains only, and without alpha or paired-chain data the features that could be detected were limited. A further reported finding was that TCR beta sequences accurately predicted the HLA-A and HLA-B alleles for most subjects in the first cohort. According to a later genetic analysis, donors in an Asian-associated ancestry cluster had fewer N-insertions in productive TCRs than the approximately 610-donor mean. Correlated functional status among segregating V segments might reflect linkage disequilibrium, but an unknown experimental factor could not be ruled out. The classifier was reported to diagnose cytomegalovirus status with high specificity and sensitivity in both the original cohort and the validation cohort. A cluster of highly shared sequence variants was judged likely to be a technical artifact of the sequencing pipeline. An earlier analysis of 587 of the donors showed that most TCR beta V segments appeared in productive rearrangements either about 87% or about 30% of the time, which broadly matched IMGT annotations. In a later analysis, HLA-associated TCR beta chains showed more clonal expansion and lower generation probabilities than non-associated chains that were equally common. Roughly uniform sequencing depth across donors was assumed in presence/absence analyses, although this assumption may not hold. Because HLA typing was unavailable for some donors at each locus, only the typed subset was used in association tests. A later analysis reported that several top co-occurrence clusters appeared linked to parvovirus B19, influenza, CMV and Epstein-Barr virus. A total of fewer than 200 TCR beta chains were listed by the study as associated with cytomegalovirus. The authors suggested that the approach could potentially be extended to other disease states and immunological phenotypes. A later analysis associated about 16,000 TCR beta sequences with specific HLA alleles at a false discovery rate of 0.05.

The protocol used for the library was the immunoSEQ multiplex PCR assay. For the multiplex PCR, a mixture combining 60 forward primers for TCR Vbeta segments and 13 reverse primers for TCR Jbeta segments was used. A multiplex PCR assay on genomic DNA amplified the CDR3 region of rearranged TCR beta genes. The Illumina HiSeq System was used to sequence the amplified TCR beta libraries as 87-base-pair reads. The published analysis was carried out like this. Across the roughly 700 repertoires, a later analysis counted about 81 million unique TCR beta chains, some 11 million of which were shared by at least two donors. To remove PCR and sequencing errors, raw reads were error-corrected and collapsed into unique sequences using a nearest-neighbor algorithm that merged closely related sequences. Alignment of CDR3 sequences to IMGT reference sequences was used to assign V, D and J gene segments. For a sequence to be retained, at least a six-nucleotide match to both a V gene segment and a J gene segment was required. Rearrangements were called productive when the CDR3 lacked stop codons and stayed in frame with V and J; all others were non-productive. Following IMGT convention, CDR3 was defined as the stretch from the second conserved V-encoded cysteine to the conserved J-encoded phenylalanine. In an earlier analysis of 500 to 650 of the donors, sequences lacking an unambiguous match to a single V gene segment were excluded. An earlier analysis of 550 to 650 of the donors classified V segments as functional when productive rearrangements were above 56.7% and as segregating when the standard deviation between donors was above 5%. A statistical classification framework was developed to diagnose cytomegalovirus status using the catalog of TCR beta chain sequences. In a later analysis, TCR nucleotide sequences were compared against IMGT/GENE-DB human TR gene sequences so that V and J genes could be assigned. Using the TCRdist pipeline, a later analysis assigned CDR3 sequences along with most-parsimonious VDJ recombination scenarios. In a later analysis, each TCR beta chain was defined by its CDR3 amino acid sequence together with its V-gene family, and reads without a unique V-gene family were excluded. In a later analysis, fewer than 600 highly shared, low-generation-probability nucleotide sequences were removed to address suspected cross-contamination and a sequencing artifact. In a later analysis, a clonal expansion index for each public chain was calculated from normalized within-repertoire ranks of inferred template counts. Generation probabilities in a later analysis came from a VDJ recombination model fitted to out-of-frame rearrangements, and those results were checked against IGoR. A later analysis scored TCR-TCR, TCR-HLA and TCR-CMV co-occurrence with hypergeometric tests, applying a repertoire-size bias correction to TCR pairs. In a later analysis, false discovery rates were estimated by permuting HLA or CMV assignments 20 times. In a later analysis, co-occurring TCRs were grouped with DBSCAN, and TCRdist sequence similarity was added when clustering was performed within HLA-allele-positive subsets. For co-occurrence clustering, repertoires with fewer than 30,000 or more than 120,000 public chains were excluded, along with a handful of repertoires with anomalous nucleotide sharing. The table comes from immuneACCESS by way of TCRdb, which keeps in-frame sequences with V and J called. Part of the clones is missing from these tables; in studies checked, under half for an unresolved V gene and the rest for unknown reasons. V and J calls plus clone size are reproduced from that table; the DNA served to infer D and trimming. Within this sample are 170,000 or so clones, with approximately 80% of them counted one time only. The top ten clones comprise 4.8% of the sample.

The cohort was made up of approximately 670 healthy bone marrow donors. All cohort members were sampled while nominally healthy, although unrecorded immune exposures were likely present. The donor was CMV seronegative and belonged to the group of 350 to 400 seronegative cohort members. A peripheral blood sample was provided by each donor, and peripheral blood mononuclear cells were used for TCR beta sequencing. Genomic DNA was extracted from the blood cell samples with the Qiagen DNeasy Blood Extraction Kit. The V end loses 3 bases and the J end loses 0 bases, and a stretch of 9 bases separates them. The CDR3 spans 14 residues, from the cysteine through the phenylalanine. CDR3 DNA is the only sequence kept; it has 42 bases, read in frame from the first base. The germline V gene sets CDR1 to WSHSY and CDR2 to SAAADI.

Recombination linked TRBV10-2 to TRBJ2-7; the D gene is perhaps TRBD2, from 5 matching bases. The clonotype originates from a man aged 18 to 29 in good health and CMV-seronegative. The sample consisted of PBMCs. The DNA sequence is as follows: TGCGCCAGCAGTGATGAGGGATACTCCTACGAGCAGTACTTC. Translated, it gives CASSDEGYSYEQYF.